These 27 T cell receptor beta chains originate from one sample sequenced in a study of T cell clonotyping in hematopoietic cell transplantation. Assay: immunoSEQ multiplex PCR; the TCRdb copy retains only in-frame clones and omits some. Among 35,000 to 45,000 clones listed, 90% to 95% were seen once. Material: peripheral blood mononuclear cells. These receptors all stem from a woman in her fifties or sixties in good health. Some clones in this sample may be carry-over from other donors' samples.

V gene TRBV7-7 combines with J gene TRBJ2-5, with D uncertain. Looked up from germline, CDR1 is SSHAT and CDR2 is FNYEAQ (reference sequence). The CDR3 runs 13 residues. The ends were cut back, 1 base at V and 3 bases at J, with 6 bases in the middle. As DNA, the CDR3 is TGTGCCAGCAGCTTAGAGTCGGAAGAGACCCAGTACTTC. This codes for CASSLESEETQYF.

The chain couples TRBV19 to TRBJ1-3; D call uncertain. This CDR3 has 13 residues. From germline, CDR1 is LNHDA and CDR2 SQIVND (reference sequence). Trimming took 5 bases from V and 2 from J, leaving 7 bases between them. CDR3 coding DNA: TGTGCCAGTAGTCCATCCCCTGGAAACACCATATATTTT. As protein: CASSPSPGNTIYF. Full variable domain (missing parts from reference TRBV19 and TRBJ1-3): DGGITQSPKYLFRKEGQNVTLSCEQNLNHDAMYWYRQDPGQGLRLIYYSQIVNDFQKGDIAEGYSVSREKKESFPLTVTSAQKNPTAFYLCASSPSPGNTIYFGEGSWLTVV.

This chain joins TRBV20-1 and TRBJ1-2, with D perhaps matching TRBD1 (5 bases). The CDR3 covers 11 residues. V lost 7 bases and J lost 4, with 10 bases in between. Per the germline V gene, CDR1 is DFQATT and CDR2 is SNEGSKA (reference sequence). CDR3 residues: CSVSGPYGYTF. CDR3 DNA sequence: TGCAGTGTTTCGGGGCCCTATGGCTACACCTTC.

This sequence joins TRBV19 and TRBJ2-1; TRBD2 matches at 8 bases. CDR1 is LNHDA, CDR2 SQIVND, per germline (reference sequence). The CDR3 spans 15 residues. V trimming: 2 bases; J trimming: 6 bases; junction bases outside the gene matches: 6. The CDR3 DNA is TGTGCCAGTAGTATACAACTAGCGGCTCGCAATGAGCAGTTCTTC. It encodes CASSIQLAARNEQFF.

The chain employs TRBV7-9 and TRBJ1-3, with 9 bases fitting TRBD1. CDR3 length: 15 amino acids. Germline V gene lookup returns CDR1 SEHNR and CDR2 FQNEAQ (reference sequence). The J segment lost 4 bases and the V segment lost 5 bases, leaving 6 bases of the junction unmatched. CDR3: CASSPWTGDGNTIYF. CDR3 bases: TGTGCCAGCAGCCCATGGACAGGGGACGGAAACACCATATATTTT.

The chain combines TRBV10-2 with TRBJ2-7; 9 bases are shared with TRBD2. V lost 3 bases, J lost 3 bases, and 0 bases stayed unmatched. Germline assignment: CDR1 WSHSY and CDR2 SAAADI. This CDR3 is 13 amino acids long. The CDR3 DNA reads TGCGCCAGCAGTGATAGCGGGGGCTACGAGCAGTACTTC. It yields the protein CASSDSGGYEQYF.

V and J are TRBV19 and TRBJ1-2; 9 nucleotides agree with TRBD1. In germline, CDR1 is LNHDA, CDR2 SQIVND (reference sequence). This CDR3 is 15 amino acids long. The V segment lost 8 bases and the J segment 0 bases; nucleotides outside the gene matches: 7. CDR3 sequence (DNA): TGTGCCAGTCGCTCACAGGGGGCGGCTAACTATGGCTACACCTTC. This sequence encodes CASRSQGAANYGYTF. The entire variable domain, with the rest obtained from reference TRBV19 and TRBJ1-2, is as follows: DGGITQSPKYLFRKEGQNVTLSCEQNLNHDAMYWYRQDPGQGLRLIYYSQIVNDFQKGDIAEGYSVSREKKESFPLTVTSAQKNPTAFYLCASRSQGAANYGYTFGSGTRLTVV.

V and J are TRBV7-8 and TRBJ2-1, with D perhaps TRBD1 (6 bases). CDR3 length: 15 amino acids. Per the germline V gene, CDR1 is SGHVS and CDR2 is FQNEAQ. Trimming pared 7 bases from V and 4 bases from J, leaving 17 bases between. CDR3 nucleotides: TGTGCCAGCAACACCGACAGGTTCGTTTACAATGAGCAGTTCTTC. Its translation is CASNTDRFVYNEQFF. The whole variable domain, remainder taken from reference TRBV7-8 and TRBJ2-1, is GAGVSQSPRYKVAKRGQDVALRCDPISGHVSLFWYQQALGQGPEFLTYFQNEAQLDKSGLPSDRFFAERPEGSVSTLKIQRTQQEDSAVYLCASNTDRFVYNEQFFGPGTRLTVL.

J is TRBJ1-1 and V is TRBV4-1; TRBD1 is a possible D gene (5 bases). The CDR3 extends over 16 amino acids. V was cut by 1 base and J by 7 bases, with 19 bases left in between. The V gene's germline CDR1 is MGHRA and CDR2 YSYEKL. This CDR3 reads CASSQVEGKGKGEAFF. CDR3 sequence (DNA): TGCGCCAGCAGCCAAGTGGAGGGGAAGGGAAAGGGTGAAGCTTTCTTT.

J is TRBJ2-5 and V is TRBV7-2, with 7 positions matching TRBD2. Germline values: CDR1 SGHTA, CDR2 FQGNSA. The CDR3 contains 19 residues. The trim removed 0 bases at V and 2 bases at J, leaving 15 bases unmatched. CDR3 nucleotide sequence: TGTGCCAGCAGCTTAGCGCAAGATTATGAGCGGGGAAAACAAGAGACCCAGTACTTC. Encoded protein: CASSLAQDYERGKQETQYF.

This rearrangement joins TRBV27 to TRBJ1-2, with 7 bases lining up with TRBD1. Germline values: CDR1 MNHEY, CDR2 SMNVEV (reference sequence). The CDR3 covers 15 residues. The trim removed 4 bases at V and 9 bases at J, leaving 14 bases unmatched. The CDR3, as DNA: TGTGCCAGCAGTTCGTACCCCGGGACAGATCGCCGCTACACCTTC. It yields the protein CASSSYPGTDRRYTF.

This sequence joins TRBV4-2 and TRBJ2-1, with D unclear. The CDR3 totals 16 residues. The germline gives CDR1 LGHNA, CDR2 YNFKEQ. The V end was cut by 1 base, the J end by 5 bases, with 15 bases between. CDR3 DNA sequence: TGTGCCAGCAGCCAAGGCCTCTACCGGGTGAACAATGAGCAGTTCTTC. Protein sequence: CASSQGLYRVNNEQFF.

V usage is TRBV5-1 and J usage is TRBJ1-4; the D is unclear. Germline-derived CDR1 and CDR2 are SGHRS and YFSETQ. The CDR3 spans 15 residues. V lost 4 bases and J 6 bases, leaving 16 bases between the germline ends. The CDR3: CASSDPQILDEKLFF. The CDR3 nucleotides read TGCGCCAGCAGCGACCCACAGATTCTGGATGAAAAACTGTTTTTT.

The genes are TRBV6-5 and TRBJ1-2; D unclear. Germline V gene lookup returns CDR1 MNHEY and CDR2 SVGAGI. The CDR3 has 13 amino acids. Trimming removed 4 bases from V and 8 bases from J, with 14 bases in between. DNA for the CDR3: TGTGCCAGCAGTTTTGTACAGAGCGGCGGCTACACCTTC. Protein product: CASSFVQSGGYTF.

The rearrangement links TRBV27 to TRBJ2-5; 15 nucleotides match TRBD2. CDR3 length: 16 amino acids. The V segment lost 5 bases and the J segment 2 bases; nucleotides outside the gene matches: 3. Looked up from germline, CDR1 is MNHEY and CDR2 is SMNVEV (reference sequence). CDR3 in amino acids: CASSPGLAGGQETQYF. The DNA for the CDR3 is TGTGCCAGCAGTCCCGGACTAGCGGGGGGGCAAGAGACCCAGTACTTC.

This chain joins TRBV15 and TRBJ1-1, with D possibly matching TRBD1 (5 bases). Germline CDR1 is LNHNV and CDR2 is YYDKDF (reference sequence). The CDR3 totals 15 residues. V was trimmed by 0 bases and J by 2 bases, leaving 10 bases between them. CDR3 bases: TGTGCCACCAGCAGAGACGGGGGGACTAACACTGAAGCTTTCTTT. Translated: CATSRDGGTNTEAFF.

CDR3 protein: CASSFDPGQPQHF. The CDR3 DNA sequence: TGTGCCAGCAGCTTCGATCCGGGTCAGCCCCAGCATTTT. The chain combines TRBV11-3 with TRBJ1-5; D gene unclear. Germline V gene lookup returns CDR1 SGHNT and CDR2 YENEEA. There are 13 residues in the CDR3. Trimming pared 3 bases from V and 6 bases from J, leaving 9 bases between.

This clone was detected once. The genes are TRBV19 and TRBJ2-2; perhaps TRBD1 as D (6 bases). V gave up 8 bases and J gave up 1 base, with 20 bases separating them. Germline V gene lookup returns CDR1 LNHDA and CDR2 SQIVND (reference sequence). The CDR3 is 17 amino acids. The CDR3 sequence is CASSFSSGTLNTGELFF. The CDR3 DNA is TGTGCCAGTTCTTTCTCCTCCGGGACACTGAACACCGGGGAGCTGTTTTTT. The full variable domain, in which reference TRBV19 and TRBJ2-2 provide the parts outside the CDR3, is DGGITQSPKYLFRKEGQNVTLSCEQNLNHDAMYWYRQDPGQGLRLIYYSQIVNDFQKGDIAEGYSVSREKKESFPLTVTSAQKNPTAFYLCASSFSSGTLNTGELFFGEGSRLTVL.

The chain uses TRBV5-1 and TRBJ1-1, with D perhaps TRBD1 (5 bases). Germline-derived CDR1 and CDR2 are SGHRS and YFSETQ. This CDR3 is built from 14 residues. Trimming took 2 bases from V and 1 from J, leaving 9 bases between them. The CDR3 coding sequence is TGCGCCAGCAGCTTCTTGCAGGGGAACACTGAAGCTTTCTTT. Translation: CASSFLQGNTEAFF.

The chain recombines TRBV5-1 with TRBJ1-1; D gene unclear. There are 15 residues in the CDR3. The V and J ends lost 0 bases and 4 bases respectively, with 13 bases between them. CDR1 is SGHRS, CDR2 YFSETQ, per germline. CDR3 amino acids: CASSLGRAKSTEAFF. CDR3 DNA sequence: TGCGCCAGCAGCTTGGGGAGGGCCAAAAGCACTGAAGCTTTCTTT.

The V call is TRBV5-1, the J call TRBJ2-5, with D possibly TRBD2 on 6 matching bases. The CDR3 extends over 12 amino acids. Germline V gives CDR1 SGHRS, CDR2 YFSETQ. V was trimmed by 2 bases and J by 12 bases, leaving 14 bases between them. CDR3 amino acids: CASSFLAGRKYF. The CDR3, as DNA: TGCGCCAGCAGCTTTCTAGCTGGGAGGAAGTACTTC.

The chain carries TRBV7-2 and TRBJ1-1, with 11 bases fitting TRBD1. The length of the CDR3 is 15 residues. Looked up from germline, CDR1 is SGHTA and CDR2 is FQGNSA. J gave up 5 bases and V 5 bases, and 7 bases lay outside the gene matches. DNA for the CDR3: TGTGCCAGCAGCCAGGACAGGGGGCGGCTTACTGAAGCTTTCTTT. Its translation is CASSQDRGRLTEAFF. Supplemented by reference TRBV7-2 and TRBJ1-1, the full variable domain reads GAGVSQSPSNKVTEKGKDVELRCDPISGHTALYWYRQSLGQGLEFLIYFQGNSAPDKSGLPSDRFSAERTGGSVSTLTIQRTQQEDSAVYLCASSQDRGRLTEAFFGQGTRLTVV.

DNA of the CDR3: TGCGCCAGCAGCTTGGTGTGGACAGGGGAGGGCACTGAAGCTTTCTTT. As protein: CASSLVWTGEGTEAFF. The chain has TRBV5-1 and TRBJ1-1; the match to TRBD1 covers 9 bases. The CDR3 loop spans 16 amino acids. The ends lost 0 bases at V and 4 bases at J; junction bases unmatched: 7. From germline, CDR1 is SGHRS and CDR2 YFSETQ.

V usage is TRBV7-2 and J usage is TRBJ1-5, with 9 bases matching TRBD1. The CDR3 totals 16 residues. J was trimmed by 3 bases and V by 1 base; bases with no gene match: 4. Germline values: CDR1 SGHTA, CDR2 FQGNSA. In DNA form, the CDR3 reads TGTGCCAGCAGCTTAGTGGGGACAGGGCTCAATCAGCCCCAGCATTTT. This gives the protein CASSLVGTGLNQPQHF.

The chain carries TRBV6-5 and TRBJ2-7, with TRBD1 matching over 7 bases. Germline trimming cut 6 bases from V and 3 bases from J; bases unmatched to any gene: 5. The germline V gene encodes CDR1 MNHEY and CDR2 SVGAGI. The CDR3 covers 13 residues. The DNA for the CDR3 is TGTGCCAGCAGCTCCGGGACAGACTACGAGCAGTACTTC. Translated: CASSSGTDYEQYF.

The rearrangement uses TRBV7-2 and TRBJ2-3; D gene uncertain. Between the trimmed V and J ends, which lost 1 base and 3 bases, there was a span of 8 bases. Germline-derived CDR1 and CDR2 are SGHTA and FQGNSA. The CDR3 has 14 amino acids. The CDR3 region is CASSLDLYTDTQYF. The CDR3 DNA is TGTGCCAGCAGCTTAGATTTGTATACAGATACGCAGTATTTT.

This chain connects TRBV15 to TRBJ1-1; no clear D. The ends were cut back, 3 bases at V and 1 base at J, with 6 bases in the middle. Germline lookup yields CDR1 LNHNV and CDR2 YYDKDF (reference sequence). CDR3 size: 13 residues. The CDR3: CATSRDANTEAFF. The CDR3 coding sequence is TGTGCCACCAGCAGGGACGCGAACACTGAAGCTTTCTTT.